One and the same sample provided the 17 T cell receptor beta chains below, sequenced in a study of Graves' ophthalmopathy and Graves' hyperthyroidism. Scientists amplified the TCR beta CDR3 regions from RNA transcripts. An initial RT-PCR round employing HTBI primers preceded a second-round multiplex PCR. TCRdb used MiXCR to reprocess the multiplex PCR reads, holding one entry per CDR3 protein. The table records approximately 1.2 million distinct CDR3 sequences, approximately 35% of them present only once. Source material: peripheral blood or thyroid tissue (not recorded which). The receptors derive from an adult man with Graves' hyperthyroidism.

CDR3 DNA: TGTGCCACCAGCAGAGAGCAAGGGGAGTATCAGCCCCAGTACTTC. Amino acid sequence: CATSREQGEYQPQYF. The V call is TRBV15, the J call TRBJ2-5; perhaps D is TRBD1 or TRBD2 (5 bases each). Trimming stripped 0 bases from V and 9 bases from J, with 17 bases between. The germline V gene has CDR1 LNHNV and CDR2 YYDKDF (reference sequence). The CDR3 spans 15 residues.

This clonotype showed up just a few times. The chain combines TRBV7-8 with TRBJ1-1; unclear D gene. Trimming stripped 7 bases from V and 0 bases from J, with 15 bases between. Germline V gene data show CDR1 as SGHVS and CDR2 as FQNEAQ. This CDR3 has 15 amino acids. The CDR3 sequence is CASTPRRAMNTEAFF. Here the CDR3 DNA reads TGTGCCAGCACCCCACGTCGGGCGATGAACACTGAAGCTTTCTTT.

As to this clonotype: A read error may be the cause here, since a much bigger clone is one base away. V usage is TRBV15 and J usage is TRBJ2-7; 7 nucleotides align to TRBD1. CDR3 length equals 14 residues. Germline V CDR1 and CDR2: LNHNV, YYDKDF (reference sequence). The J segment lost 2 bases and the V segment lost 3 bases, leaving 4 bases of the junction unmatched. The CDR3 coding sequence is TGTGCCACCAGCAGCACCGGGACAGCCTACGAGCAGTACTTC. Its translation: CATSSTGTAYEQYF.

A few counts support this clonotype. The chain links TRBV28 to TRBJ1-5; no definite D call. This CDR3 comprises 11 residues. V lost 6 bases to trimming and J lost 15 bases, with 15 bases between them. CDR1 and CDR2 from the germline V gene are MDHEN and SYDVKM. The CDR3 DNA follows: TGTGCCAGCAGCCCCACTGGGGTGCTGCATTTT. Its protein product is CASSPTGVLHF.

There are a few counts of this clonotype. The chain couples TRBV27 to TRBJ1-3; D not resolved. Germline loops: CDR1 MNHEY, CDR2 SMNVEV (reference sequence). This CDR3 region has 13 residues. V was trimmed by 5 bases and J by 3 bases, leaving 8 bases between them. CDR3 DNA sequence: TGTGCCAGCAGTATAAACATTGGAAACACCATATATTTT. Translated, it gives CASSINIGNTIYF.

The CDR3 DNA follows: TGTGCCAGCCTCCCCGTCCGGGGGCGGGCCGGGGAGCTGTTTTTT. Its translation is CASLPVRGRAGELFF. The chain employs TRBV7-9 and TRBJ2-2; D might be TRBD1 or TRBD2, each matching 6 bases. This CDR3 contains 15 residues. Per germline, CDR1 SEHNR and CDR2 FQNEAQ (reference sequence). Trimming removed 8 bases at V and 6 bases at J, with 19 bases between.

J is TRBJ1-1 and V is TRBV20-1; 11 positions match TRBD1. CDR1 and CDR2 from the germline V gene are DFQATT and SNEGSKA (reference sequence). V shed 4 bases and J 1 base; nucleotides not matched to a gene: 8. The CDR3 sequence is 16 residues long. As DNA, the CDR3 is TGCAGTGCTACCCTCGGGACAGGGGGTAGGAACACTGAAGCTTTCTTT. Protein sequence: CSATLGTGGRNTEAFF.

This chain connects TRBV20-1 to TRBJ2-1, with 11 positions matching TRBD2. Germline CDR1 is DFQATT and CDR2 is SNEGSKA (reference sequence). The CDR3 consists of 16 residues. Germline trimming cut 1 base from V and 6 bases from J; bases unmatched to any gene: 8. Here the CDR3 DNA reads TGCAGTGCTAGAGGATATGCTAGCGGGGGGCCCAATGAGCAGTTCTTC. It specifies CSARGYASGGPNEQFF.

The V and J genes are TRBV5-1 and TRBJ1-2, with 7 nucleotides matching TRBD1. V shed 4 bases, J shed 4 bases, and the junction held 7 bases outside the gene matches. Germline V gene data show CDR1 as SGHRS and CDR2 as YFSETQ. The CDR3 contains 14 residues. The CDR3: CASSPDREVYGYTF. The DNA of the CDR3 is TGCGCCAGCAGCCCTGACAGGGAAGTCTATGGCTACACCTTC.

This clonotype appeared many times. V is TRBV4-1 and J is TRBJ1-1, with D unresolved. Germline CDR1 and CDR2: MGHRA and YSYEKL. The CDR3 has 14 residues. V lost 3 bases and J lost 0, with 8 bases in between. In DNA, the CDR3 is TGCGCCAGCAGCCATGTCATTATGAACACTGAAGCTTTCTTT. Translation: CASSHVIMNTEAFF.

At least ten counts were recorded for this clonotype. This chain uses TRBV7-9 with TRBJ1-2, with D maybe TRBD1 (5 bases). With 4 bases removed from V and 2 bases from J, the gap between germline ends came to 17 bases. The CDR3 is 16 amino acids. Germline lookup yields CDR1 SEHNR and CDR2 FQNEAQ (reference sequence). The CDR3 is CASSSGTGISNYGYTF. Written as DNA, the CDR3 is TGTGCCAGCAGCTCAGGGACCGGGATATCCAACTATGGCTACACCTTC.

The rearrangement uses TRBV7-9 and TRBJ2-5; TRBD2 matches 9 bases. J was trimmed by 9 bases and V by 6 bases; bases with no gene match: 5. The germline CDR1 and CDR2 sequences are SEHNR and FQNEAQ (reference sequence). The CDR3 has 12 residues. The DNA for the CDR3 is TGTGCCAGCAGTGCGGGAGGGCAGCCCCAGTACTTC. Residues: CASSAGGQPQYF.

The gene calls are TRBV28 and TRBJ1-5, with D possibly TRBD1 on 5 matching bases. The V gene's germline CDR1 is MDHEN and CDR2 SYDVKM. The CDR3 runs to 17 residues. Trimming cost V 8 bases and J 5 bases, with 25 bases left between them. CDR3 sequence (DNA): TGTGCCAGCTCAAAGAAGGGGTCATCCCGGGAGGATCAGCCCCAGCATTTT. It is translated as CASSKKGSSREDQPQHF.

V is TRBV13 and J is TRBJ1-1; TRBD1 is a possible D gene (6 bases). Trimming removed 0 bases from V and 3 bases from J, with 14 bases in between. Germline V gene sequence: CDR1 PRHDT, CDR2 FYEKMQ (reference sequence). The CDR3 covers 16 residues. CDR3 nucleotide sequence: TGTGCCAGCAGCTTAGGCCGGGGCGGGGGCGACACTGAAGCTTTCTTT. Translated: CASSLGRGGGDTEAFF. The full variable domain, in which reference TRBV13 and TRBJ1-1 provide the parts outside the CDR3, is AAGVIQSPRHLIKEKRETATLKCYPIPRHDTVYWYQQGPGQDPQFLISFYEKMQSDKGSIPDRFSAQQFSDYHSELNMSSLELGDSALYFCASSLGRGGGDTEAFFGQGTRLTVV.

V gene TRBV12-3 or TRBV12-4 combines with J gene TRBJ1-5; D is possibly TRBD1 (6 bases). The ends were cut back, 5 bases at V and 3 bases at J, with 11 bases in the middle. The CDR3 runs to 14 residues. The CDR3 DNA follows: TGTGCCAGCAGTCGCCCAGGGGACAATCAGCCCCAGCATTTT. Amino acid sequence: CASSRPGDNQPQHF.

The V gene is TRBV12-3 or TRBV12-4, the J gene TRBJ2-2; D call uncertain. Between the trimmed V and J ends, which lost 6 bases and 4 bases, there was a span of 15 bases. The CDR3 is made up of 15 amino acids. This CDR3 reads CASSRGTGLTGELFF. CDR3 coding DNA: TGTGCCAGCAGCCGAGGTACCGGGCTCACCGGGGAGCTGTTTTTT.

V is TRBV2 and J is TRBJ1-6; 7 bases agree with TRBD1. Looked up from germline, CDR1 is SNHLY and CDR2 is FYNNEI. This CDR3 region has 16 residues. The junction had 10 bases not matched to a gene; V was cut back by 6 bases and J by 5 bases. In nucleotides, the CDR3 is TGTGCCAGCAGGCGCAGACAGGGCCGCAATAATTCACCCCTCCACTTT. Amino acid sequence: CASRRRQGRNNSPLHF. The full variable domain, with the rest looked up from reference TRBV2 and TRBJ1-6, is EPEVTQTPSHQVTQMGQEVILRCVPISNHLYFYWYRQILGQKVEFLVSFYNNEISEKSEIFDDQFSVERPDGSNFTLKIRSTKLEDSAMYFCASRRRQGRNNSPLHFGNGTRLTVT.